The 27 T cell receptor beta chains below all came from one sample that was sequenced in a study of cytomegalovirus exposure and HLA in healthy donors. The PCR used 60 Vbeta and 13 Jbeta primers. This table comes from immunoSEQ multiplex PCR, and its TCRdb copy is limited to in-frame clones, with some not included. This table holds 180,000 or so clones, approximately 81% found once. The source material was PBMCs. These receptors were obtained from a male donor in good health and CMV-seronegative.

CDR3 loop: CASSVLDTGELFF. The CDR3 coding sequence is TGTGCCAGCAGCGTACTCGACACCGGGGAGCTGTTTTTT. V gene TRBV9 combines with J gene TRBJ2-2; D uncertain. Per the germline V gene, CDR1 is SGDLS and CDR2 is YYNGEE. Trimming pared 1 base from V and 3 bases from J, leaving 4 bases between. The CDR3 spans 13 residues.

V usage is TRBV27 and J usage is TRBJ1-6; D is perhaps TRBD1 (5 bases). CDR1 and CDR2 (germline): MNHEY, SMNVEV (reference sequence). V dropped 6 bases and J dropped 6 bases, with 12 bases sitting between them. The CDR3 is made up of 14 amino acids. CDR3 DNA: TGTGCCAGCAGCCCGGTGGGACTTAATTCACCCCTCCACTTT. Its protein is CASSPVGLNSPLHF.

This chain links TRBV18 with TRBJ1-4; no reliable D call. The germline gives CDR1 KGHSH, CDR2 LQKENI. V lost 4 bases and J 7 bases, leaving 10 bases between the germline ends. This CDR3 region has 13 residues. CDR3 loop: CASSLDSFEKLFF. CDR3 bases: TGTGCCAGCTCACTGGACTCCTTTGAAAAACTGTTTTTT. The whole variable domain, filled in from reference TRBV18 and TRBJ1-4, reads NAGVMQNPRHLVRRRGQEARLRCSPMKGHSHVYWYRQLPEEGLKFMVYLQKENIIDESGMPKERFSAEFPKEGPSILRIQQVVRGDSAAYFCASSLDSFEKLFFGSGTQLSVL.

The rearrangement uses TRBV11-2 and TRBJ2-5; D gene ambiguous. The V gene lost 2 bases and the J gene lost 5 bases, with 12 bases spanning the gap. CDR1 and CDR2 from the germline V gene are SGHAT and FQNNGV. This CDR3 spans 14 amino acids. Here the CDR3 reads CASSLTPQLETQYF. CDR3 nucleotide sequence: TGTGCCAGCAGCTTAACCCCACAGTTGGAGACCCAGTACTTC.

This clone was observed a single time. The chain uses TRBV19 and TRBJ1-5, with a possible D match to TRBD1 (5 bases). This CDR3 has 15 amino acids. CDR1 is LNHDA, CDR2 SQIVND, per germline (reference sequence). Trimming removed 4 bases at V and 3 bases at J, with 13 bases between. As DNA, the CDR3 is TGTGCCAGTAGTACAGGGTTTGGGATCAATCAGCCCCAGCATTTT. Translation gives CASSTGFGINQPQHF.

In the case of this clone: The junction departs from the called germline gene at one end, perhaps through a read error. At the DNA level, this CDR3 is encoded by other sequences in the same sample as well. The rearrangement uses TRBV5-6 and TRBJ1-5, with D uncertain. The germline CDR1 and CDR2 sequences are SGHDT and YYEEEE. This CDR3 is built from 15 residues. The CDR3 nucleotides read TGCGCCAGCAGCTTGTCCGGGTTGAATAGTCAGCCCCAGCATTTT. Translating it yields CASSLSGLNSQPQHF.

The chain links TRBV2 to TRBJ1-2; D gene ambiguous. Germline lookup yields CDR1 SNHLY and CDR2 FYNNEI. V was trimmed by 6 bases and J by 4 bases, leaving 9 bases between them. There are 12 residues in the CDR3. CDR3 DNA: TGTGCCAGCAGACAGTTCTCCTATGGCTACACCTTC. Amino acids: CASRQFSYGYTF.

The chain has TRBV28 and TRBJ2-7, with 7 bases fitting TRBD2. CDR1 is MDHEN and CDR2 is SYDVKM in the germline V gene. V lost 9 bases and J lost 2; bases outside the gene matches: 7. This CDR3 is 13 amino acids long. CDR3 in DNA: TGTGCCAGTCGTGGCGGGAGCACCTACGAGCAGTACTTC. It codes for CASRGGSTYEQYF. Full variable domain (remainder filled in from reference TRBV28 and TRBJ2-7): DVKVTQSSRYLVKRTGEKVFLECVQDMDHENMFWYRQDPGLGLRLIYFSYDVKMKEKGDIPEGYSVSREKKERFSLILESASTNQTSMYLCASRGGSTYEQYFGPGTRLTVT.

The chain couples TRBV19 to TRBJ2-6; D possibly corresponds to TRBD1 (5 bases). The ends were cut back, 3 bases at V and 1 base at J, with 16 bases in the middle. CDR1 is LNHDA, CDR2 SQIVND, per germline (reference sequence). This CDR3 comprises 18 residues. The CDR3 protein is CASSIQFYRGSGANVLTF. DNA of the CDR3: TGTGCCAGTAGTATCCAGTTCTATAGGGGATCTGGGGCCAACGTCCTGACTTTC.

The chain has TRBV18 and TRBJ2-7; TRBD1 matches at 12 bases. Trimming cost V 4 bases and J 5 bases; bases outside gene matches: 6. The CDR3 runs to 15 residues. Germline CDR1 and CDR2: KGHSH and LQKENI. The DNA for the CDR3 is TGTGCCAGCTCACGTCCCGGGACAGGGGGCAACGAGCAGTACTTC. Its translation: CASSRPGTGGNEQYF.

This chain uses TRBV9 with TRBJ1-3, with D unresolved. This CDR3 region has 15 residues. V shed 0 bases and J shed 0 bases, with 7 bases lying between them. The germline V gene encodes CDR1 SGDLS and CDR2 YYNGEE. Here the CDR3 DNA reads TGTGCCAGCAGCGTAGAGTCCTACTCTGGAAACACCATATATTTT. This sequence encodes CASSVESYSGNTIYF.

The rearrangement links TRBV6-5 to TRBJ2-4; 8 bases line up with TRBD2. The germline CDR1 and CDR2 sequences are MNHEY and SVGAGI. The CDR3 runs to 15 residues. V shed 6 bases, J shed 7 bases, and the junction held 11 bases outside the gene matches. The DNA of the CDR3 is TGTGCCAGCAGCCCGGGGGGGGACCCTGGGAACATTCAGTACTTC. This sequence encodes CASSPGGDPGNIQYF.

The chain carries TRBV19 and TRBJ1-1; TRBD1 is a possible D gene (6 bases). The V and J ends lost 4 bases and 4 bases respectively, with 10 bases between them. The CDR3 covers 13 residues. In germline, CDR1 is LNHDA, CDR2 SQIVND (reference sequence). The CDR3 loop is CASSKGVGTEAFF. The DNA of the CDR3 is TGTGCCAGTAGTAAGGGGGTTGGCACTGAAGCTTTCTTT.

This clone appeared a few times. The V call is TRBV20-1, the J call TRBJ2-5; D not certain. Germline CDR1 is DFQATT and CDR2 is SNEGSKA (reference sequence). Trimming stripped 3 bases from V and 4 bases from J, with 6 bases between. This CDR3 has 11 residues. This CDR3 is CSASPGETQYF. DNA for the CDR3: TGCAGTGCTAGTCCGGGAGAGACCCAGTACTTC.

The chain combines TRBV7-2 with TRBJ2-7, with a weak D call TRBD2 (5 bases). The length of the CDR3 is 12 residues. Deletions cut 5 bases from V and 5 bases from J, with 10 bases between. The germline V gene encodes CDR1 SGHTA and CDR2 FQGNSA. The CDR3 reads CASSPRGDEQYF. The CDR3 nucleotides read TGTGCCAGCAGCCCCCGGGGAGACGAGCAGTACTTC.

This chain joins TRBV11-2 and TRBJ2-7; 7 nucleotides line up with TRBD1. Losses at the gene ends were 5 bases for V and 4 bases for J; bases not matched to a gene: 17. The CDR3 runs to 17 residues. Germline assignment: CDR1 SGHAT and CDR2 FQNNGV. DNA of the CDR3: TGTGCCAGCAGCCCACGGGGCTTCACCGGGACAGAATACGAGCAGTACTTC. Protein: CASSPRGFTGTEYEQYF.

V and J are TRBV5-1 and TRBJ2-7, with 8 positions matching TRBD2. This CDR3 has 18 amino acids. Unmatched junction bases numbered 13, after V lost 0 bases and J lost 2 bases. Germline V gene data show CDR1 as SGHRS and CDR2 as YFSETQ. CDR3 nucleotides: TGCGCCAGCAGCTTGGAGGGGGGACCGGGACTAGGAGCCTACGAGCAGTACTTC. This codes for CASSLEGGPGLGAYEQYF.

A few counts support this clone. The V gene is TRBV2, the J gene TRBJ2-3, with 9 bases aligning to TRBD2. There are 17 residues in the CDR3. Germline trimming cut 3 bases from V and 2 bases from J; bases unmatched to any gene: 9. The germline V gene has CDR1 SNHLY and CDR2 FYNNEI. This chain's CDR3 is CASSETSGRKFTDTQYF. The CDR3 DNA sequence: TGTGCCAGCAGTGAGACAAGCGGGAGGAAATTCACAGATACGCAGTATTTT.

The chain combines TRBV9 with TRBJ1-4; no firm D call. The CDR3 has 16 residues. Germline V gene sequence: CDR1 SGDLS, CDR2 YYNGEE. Trimming pared 4 bases from V and 5 bases from J, leaving 18 bases between. CDR3 in DNA: TGTGCCAGCAGCCCCCAGAGTGTGGGCCGCAATGAAAAACTGTTTTTT. Translated, it gives CASSPQSVGRNEKLFF.

The V and J genes are TRBV6-6 and TRBJ2-5, with TRBD2 matching 11 bases. This CDR3 spans 15 amino acids. The germline V gene encodes CDR1 MNHNY and CDR2 SVGAGI (reference sequence). Unmatched junction bases numbered 1, after V lost 2 bases and J lost 2 bases. CDR3 coding DNA: TGTGCCAGCAGTTACGCTAGCGGGGGGCAAGAGACCCAGTACTTC. It codes for CASSYASGGQETQYF.

V usage is TRBV11-3 and J usage is TRBJ2-5; TRBD1 agrees at 10 bases. The DNA end is more similar to TRBJ2-7, so the J call may be wrong. CDR3 length: 16 residues. Germline V gene data show CDR1 as SGHNT and CDR2 as YENEEA. The CDR3 spells CASSLGGTGALDEQYF. The CDR3 DNA sequence: TGTGCCAGCAGCTTAGGGGGGACAGGGGCTCTCGACGAGCAGTACTTC.

The V and J genes are TRBV27 and TRBJ2-7; 8 bases line up with TRBD1. Trimming cost V 2 bases and J 0 bases; bases outside gene matches: 6. The CDR3 runs 16 residues. Looked up from germline, CDR1 is MNHEY and CDR2 is SMNVEV (reference sequence). CDR3 nucleotide sequence: TGTGCCAGCAGTTTAATCGGCCAGGGGGCCTCCTACGAGCAGTACTTC. It is translated as CASSLIGQGASYEQYF.

The chain is built from TRBV25-1 and TRBJ2-7, with TRBD2 as a possible D gene (5 bases). V was shortened by 3 bases and J by 6 bases, with 15 bases between the two germline ends. This CDR3 contains 14 residues. Germline V CDR1 and CDR2: MGHDK, SYGVNS. CDR3 nucleotides: TGTGCCAGCAGTGACGGGCGGGCGGCCCTCGAGCAGTACTTC. It is translated as CASSDGRAALEQYF.

This rearrangement joins TRBV11-1 to TRBJ2-6; 8 positions match TRBD1. V lost 3 bases to trimming and J lost 2 bases; unmatched junction nucleotides: 3. The CDR3 spans 16 residues. Germline CDR1 SGHAT, CDR2 FQDESV (reference sequence). The CDR3 sequence: CASSLRGQAGANVLTF. CDR3 DNA sequence: TGTGCCAGCAGCTTGAGGGGACAGGCTGGGGCCAACGTCCTGACTTTC.

This clone was seen a few times. The chain employs TRBV18 and TRBJ1-5; 8 nucleotides match TRBD1. The germline gives CDR1 KGHSH, CDR2 LQKENI. CDR3 size: 14 residues. V gave up 5 bases and J gave up 2 bases; unmatched junction bases: 2. For the CDR3, the DNA is TGTGCCAGCTCAGGGACAGGCGGCAATCAGCCCCAGCATTTT. Its protein product is CASSGTGGNQPQHF. The full variable domain, rest sourced from reference TRBV18 and TRBJ1-5, is NAGVMQNPRHLVRRRGQEARLRCSPMKGHSHVYWYRQLPEEGLKFMVYLQKENIIDESGMPKERFSAEFPKEGPSILRIQQVVRGDSAAYFCASSGTGGNQPQHFGDGTRLSIL.

The chain links TRBV11-1 to TRBJ2-2; the match to TRBD2 covers 7 bases. This CDR3 has 15 residues. The germline CDR1 and CDR2 sequences are SGHAT and FQDESV (reference sequence). V was pared by 4 bases and J by 1 base, with 3 bases of the junction left unmatched. CDR3 in DNA: TGTGCCAGCAGCTACCCGGGGGGGAACACCGGGGAGCTGTTTTTT. Its translation is CASSYPGGNTGELFF.

DNA of the CDR3: TGTGCCAGCAGATTGGAGGGGAGGGAGACCCAGTACTTC. It encodes CASRLEGRETQYF. The V and J genes are TRBV28 and TRBJ2-5; D is possibly TRBD2 (6 bases). The CDR3 sequence is 13 residues long. Germline CDR1 is MDHEN and CDR2 is SYDVKM. The V end lost 6 bases, the J end lost 5 bases, and 13 bases lay between the germline ends.